Listed below are T cell receptor beta chains from one sample, sequenced in a study of Graves' ophthalmopathy and Graves' hyperthyroidism. TCRdb re-called the multiplex PCR reads with MiXCR, one entry per CDR3 protein. The sample carries 220,000 or so distinct CDR3 sequences, under 25% recorded once. Material for sequencing was peripheral blood. All receptors derive from a woman between 50 and 59 years old with Graves' ophthalmopathy. Each CDR3 is given with its conserved first and last residue. The D gene is left open where the match is weak. Rows may omit the clone size; those that give it use once, few, many or a size class.

v_call	clone_size	j_call	d_call	cdr3_nt	cdr3_aa
TRBV28	many	TRBJ2-5	.	TGTGCCAGCAGATCGGGGTTAGAGACCCAGTACTTC	CASRSGLETQYF
TRBV27	many	TRBJ2-7	TRBD2	TGTGCCAGCAGTTCCACTAGCGGTTTCTACTCCTACGAGCAGTACTTC	CASSSTSGFYSYEQYF
TRBV29-1	many	TRBJ2-7	.	TGCAGCGCAGGGTCCTCCTACGAGCAGTACTTC	CSAGSSYEQYF
TRBV30	many	TRBJ1-5	.	TGTGCCTGGAATGGCGAGGGGAATCAGCCCCAGCATTTT	CAWNGEGNQPQHF
TRBV12-3/TRBV12-4	.	TRBJ2-7	TRBD2	TGTGCCAGCAGCCCCCCCCCAGCGGGAGTCTACGAGCAGTACTTC	CASSPPPAGVYEQYF
TRBV19	many	TRBJ2-7	TRBD1	TGTGCCACCGCACCCGGACAGGGTACCTACGAGCAGTACTTC	CATAPGQGTYEQYF
TRBV9	.	TRBJ1-1	TRBD1	TGTGCCAGCAGCCCAGCAGGGGGGCCCACTGAAGCTTTCTTT	CASSPAGGPTEAFF
TRBV27	.	TRBJ2-7	TRBD1	TGTGCCAGCAGTTTATCCGGGACAGGGTTCCCCTACGAGCAGTACTTC	CASSLSGTGFPYEQYF
TRBV2	many	TRBJ2-4	.	TGTGCCAGCAGTGAAGCGCGCAGGGAAGCCAAAAACATTCAGTACTTC	CASSEARREAKNIQYF
TRBV28	.	TRBJ1-5	TRBD1	TGTGCCAGCAGCTTCGACAGGGCCGTGGGTCAGCCCCAGCATTTT	CASSFDRAVGQPQHF
TRBV12-3/TRBV12-4	.	TRBJ2-5	.	TGTGCCAGCAGAGGGATACAAGAGACCCAGTACTTC	CASRGIQETQYF
TRBV19	few	TRBJ1-1	.	TGTGCCAGTAGTATGACCGGGAACACTGAAGCTTTCTTT	CASSMTGNTEAFF
TRBV20-1	many	TRBJ2-7	.	TGCAGTGCTAGAAGGCCCTCCTACGAGCAGTACTTC	CSARRPSYEQYF